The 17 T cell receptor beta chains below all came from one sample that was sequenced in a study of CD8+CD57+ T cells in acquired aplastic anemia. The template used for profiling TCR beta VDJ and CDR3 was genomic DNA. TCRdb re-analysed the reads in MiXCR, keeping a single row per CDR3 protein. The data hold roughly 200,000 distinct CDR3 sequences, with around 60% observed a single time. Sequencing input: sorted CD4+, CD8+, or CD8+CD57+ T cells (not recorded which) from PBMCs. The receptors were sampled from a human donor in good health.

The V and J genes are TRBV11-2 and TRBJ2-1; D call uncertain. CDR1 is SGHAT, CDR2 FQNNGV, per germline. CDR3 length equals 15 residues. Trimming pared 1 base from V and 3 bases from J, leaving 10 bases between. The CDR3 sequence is CASSLGYSLYNEQFF. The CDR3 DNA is TGTGCCAGCAGCTTAGGTTACAGTCTCTACAATGAGCAGTTCTTC.

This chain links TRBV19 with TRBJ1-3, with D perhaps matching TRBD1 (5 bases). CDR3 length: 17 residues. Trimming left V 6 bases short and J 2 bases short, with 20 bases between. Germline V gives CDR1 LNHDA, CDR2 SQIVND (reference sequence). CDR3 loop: CASSRGAALDTGNTIYF. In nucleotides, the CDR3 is TGTGCCAGTAGCCGAGGGGCAGCTTTAGATACTGGAAACACCATATATTTT.

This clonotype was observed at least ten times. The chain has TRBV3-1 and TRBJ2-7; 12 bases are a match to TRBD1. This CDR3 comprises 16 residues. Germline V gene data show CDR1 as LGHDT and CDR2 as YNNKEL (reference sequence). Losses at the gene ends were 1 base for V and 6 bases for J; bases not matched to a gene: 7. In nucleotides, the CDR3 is TGTGCCAGCAGCCAAGGAACCGGGACAGGGGGCCCCGAGCAGTACTTC. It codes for CASSQGTGTGGPEQYF.

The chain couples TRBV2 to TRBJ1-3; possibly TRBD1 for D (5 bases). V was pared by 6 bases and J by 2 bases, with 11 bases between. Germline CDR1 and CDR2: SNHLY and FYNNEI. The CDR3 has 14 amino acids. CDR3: CASSAGTPGNTIYF. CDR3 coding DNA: TGTGCCAGCAGCGCCGGGACCCCTGGAAACACCATATATTTT.

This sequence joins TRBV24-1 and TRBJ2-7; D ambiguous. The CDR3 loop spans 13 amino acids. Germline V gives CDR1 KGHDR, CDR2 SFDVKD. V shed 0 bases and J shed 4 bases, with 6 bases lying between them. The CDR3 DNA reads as TGTGCCACCAGTGATTTGGTCGGGTACGAGCAGTACTTC. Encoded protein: CATSDLVGYEQYF.

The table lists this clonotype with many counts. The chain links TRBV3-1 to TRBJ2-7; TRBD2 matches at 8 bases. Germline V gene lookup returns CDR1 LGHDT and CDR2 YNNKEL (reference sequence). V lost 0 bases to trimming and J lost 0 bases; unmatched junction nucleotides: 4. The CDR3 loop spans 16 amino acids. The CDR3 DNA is TGTGCCAGCAGCCAAGATCCCGGGACTAGCTCCTACGAGCAGTACTTC. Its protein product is CASSQDPGTSSYEQYF.

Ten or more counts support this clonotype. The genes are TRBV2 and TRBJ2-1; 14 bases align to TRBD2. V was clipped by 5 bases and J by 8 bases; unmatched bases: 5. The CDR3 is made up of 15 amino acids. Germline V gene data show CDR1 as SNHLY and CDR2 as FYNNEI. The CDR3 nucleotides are TGTGCCAGCAGTCCGACTAGCGGGGGGGCCTATGAGCAGTTCTTC. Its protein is CASSPTSGGAYEQFF.

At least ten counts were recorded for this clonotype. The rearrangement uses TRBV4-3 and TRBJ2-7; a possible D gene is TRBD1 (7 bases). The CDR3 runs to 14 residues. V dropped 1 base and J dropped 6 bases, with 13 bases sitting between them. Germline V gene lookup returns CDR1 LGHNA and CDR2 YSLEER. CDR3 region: CASSQGLRGVEQYF. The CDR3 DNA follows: TGCGCCAGCAGCCAAGGGCTCAGGGGGGTCGAGCAGTACTTC.

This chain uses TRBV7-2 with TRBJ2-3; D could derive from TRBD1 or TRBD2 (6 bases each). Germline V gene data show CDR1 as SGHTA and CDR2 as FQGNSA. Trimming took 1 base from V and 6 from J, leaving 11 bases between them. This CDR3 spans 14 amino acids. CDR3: CASSLGGGRDTQYF. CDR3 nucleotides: TGTGCCAGCAGCTTAGGAGGGGGGAGGGATACGCAGTATTTT.

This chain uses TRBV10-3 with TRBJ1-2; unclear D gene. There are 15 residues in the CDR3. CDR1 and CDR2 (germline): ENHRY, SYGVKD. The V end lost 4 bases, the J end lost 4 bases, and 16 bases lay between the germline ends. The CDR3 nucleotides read TGTGCCATCAGTGTGAATCCCACGGCGGGCTATGGCTACACCTTC. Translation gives CAISVNPTAGYGYTF.

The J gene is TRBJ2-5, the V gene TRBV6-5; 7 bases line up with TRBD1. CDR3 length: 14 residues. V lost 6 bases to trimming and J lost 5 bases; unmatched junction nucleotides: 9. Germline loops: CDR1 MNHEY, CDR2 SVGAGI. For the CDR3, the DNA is TGTGCCAGCAGCCCGACAGGGATCCTCGAGACCCAGTACTTC. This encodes CASSPTGILETQYF.

The DNA for the CDR3 is TGTGCCAGCAGCTTGAAGGGTAATGAGCAGTTCTTC. Amino acids: CASSLKGNEQFF. The chain has TRBV7-9 and TRBJ2-1; D is ambiguous. The V gene lost 3 bases and the J gene lost 7 bases, with 7 bases spanning the gap. Germline V CDR1 and CDR2: SEHNR, FQNEAQ (reference sequence). The CDR3 extends over 12 amino acids.

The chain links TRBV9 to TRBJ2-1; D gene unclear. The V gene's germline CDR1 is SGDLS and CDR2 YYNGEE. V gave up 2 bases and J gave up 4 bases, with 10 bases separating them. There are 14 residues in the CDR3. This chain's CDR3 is CASSVQARYNEQFF. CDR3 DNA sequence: TGTGCCAGCAGCGTTCAGGCGCGTTACAATGAGCAGTTCTTC.

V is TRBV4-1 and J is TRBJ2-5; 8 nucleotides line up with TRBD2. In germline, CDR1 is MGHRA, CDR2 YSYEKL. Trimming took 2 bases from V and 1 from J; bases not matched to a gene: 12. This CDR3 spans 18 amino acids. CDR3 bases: TGCGCCAGCAGCCAAACGTTTGTGGCGGGGGGCACCCAAGAGACCCAGTACTTC. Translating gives CASSQTFVAGGTQETQYF.

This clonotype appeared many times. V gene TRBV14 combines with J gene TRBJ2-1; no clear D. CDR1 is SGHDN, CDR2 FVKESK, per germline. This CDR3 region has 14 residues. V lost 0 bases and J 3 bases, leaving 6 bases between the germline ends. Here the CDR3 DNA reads TGTGCCAGCAGCCAAGATTCGAACTACAATGAGCAGTTCTTC. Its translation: CASSQDSNYNEQFF.

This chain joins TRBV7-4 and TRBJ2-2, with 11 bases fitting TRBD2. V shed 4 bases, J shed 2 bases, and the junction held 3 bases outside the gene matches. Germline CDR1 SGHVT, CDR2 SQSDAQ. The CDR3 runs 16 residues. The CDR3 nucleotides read TGTGCCAGCAGCTACACTAGCGGGGGTAACACCGGGGAGCTGTTTTTT. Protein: CASSYTSGGNTGELFF.

The CDR3 DNA is TGTGCCAGTAGTATGGATGGAACCTATAATTCACCCCTCCACTTT. Translation: CASSMDGTYNSPLHF. The rearrangement links TRBV19 to TRBJ1-6; D gene uncertain. Germline values: CDR1 LNHDA, CDR2 SQIVND (reference sequence). The CDR3 extends over 15 amino acids. V was shortened by 3 bases and J by 2 bases, with 8 bases between the two germline ends. Looking up the rest from reference TRBV19 and TRBJ1-6 gives the full variable domain: DGGITQSPKYLFRKEGQNVTLSCEQNLNHDAMYWYRQDPGQGLRLIYYSQIVNDFQKGDIAEGYSVSREKKESFPLTVTSAQKNPTAFYLCASSMDGTYNSPLHFGNGTRLTVT.